This TCR beta chain was sequenced for a study of molecular identifiers for immune sequencing clone quantification (dated by TCRdb to the late 2010s). Context from the whole study: In a replicate experiment, RNA from roughly 21,000 or 96,000 naive CD8 T cells was split into five aliquots, four of which were sequenced. This methods study used CD8 T cells to benchmark TCR RNA copy counting and molecular-identifier clustering-based TCR repertoire sequencing (MIDCIRS).

A note on this clonotype: What antigen it recognizes has not been identified. No much larger clone is present one base from it, and per-base qualities are unavailable.

Receptors were amplified or captured by PCR. The instrument given in TCRdb is NextSeq 500. Preparation of bulk TCR libraries followed a previously described approach, with the TCR primers listed in Table S5. Purification of total RNA was performed with the Qiagen AllPrep DNA/RNA kit. Before any analysis, reads coming from multiple sequencing runs of the same library were combined into one pool. The original methods were these. Reads were retained only if their TCR constant sequence matched exactly, and those retained reads were trimmed to 150 nt and grouped according to their 12-nt molecular barcodes. Within each barcode group, reads were sub-clustered at a 15% Levenshtein threshold, and quality-weighted consensus sequences were built per RNA molecule. Non-functional sequences were discarded, and so were lower-count sequences lying one edit away from another sequence. Based on fitting two negative binomial distributions, any barcode sub-cluster with under 20% of the maximum read count was discarded. The raw public data were reprocessed by TCRdb itself: fastp quality trimming at Q25, MiXCR clonotype calling, in-frame beta chains only. Each CDR3 protein gets just one entry, which takes the most common genes and DNA from the rows behind it. These V and J calls originate from TCRdb's pipeline instead of the authors' own analysis. The sample contains a few hundred thousand distinct CDR3 sequences, about 25% of them found a single time. The leading ten clones occupy around 0.79% of the sample.

General study outcomes and caveats: Modeling gave around 3 recovered TCR RNA copies per cell versus 8 to 10 by digital PCR, implying roughly 30% capture efficiency. Identical TCR molecules sharing a barcode could cause highly expanded clone sizes to be underestimated. When barcode sub-clustering was left out, chimeric consensus sequences inflated TCR diversity, with chimeras reaching as high as 47%. A single cell's worth of spiked-in Jurkat TCR RNA was reported detectable even among 850,000 to 1,000,000 naive CD8 T cells. The naive libraries included spiked-in Jurkat TCR RNA (about nine copies' worth), and this RNA is not part of the donor repertoire. In CMV-specific effector cells, clones with more than 20 RNA copies contained over 98% of molecules, whereas in naive cells such clones contained under 1% of molecules.

Libraries of naive CD8 T cells were generated from about 19,000 to 1,100,000 sorted cells, with 10%, 30% or 50% of the purified RNA used. On a BD FACSAria II, naive CD8 T cells were FACS-sorted as CD8+CD4-CCR7+CD45RA+ and collected into RLT Plus buffer. Ten to eleven TCR copies' worth of Jurkat RNA were spiked into about 19,000-1,000,000 naive CD8 T cell samples to test detection sensitivity. CD8 T cells were enriched with RosetteSep CD8+ T Cell Enrichment Cocktail and Ficoll-Paque, followed by ACK red cell lysis. Reading from cysteine to phenylalanine, the CDR3 counts 15 amino acids. Here the CDR3 DNA is all that survives: 45 bases in frame from base 1. The germline V gene provides CDR1 MDHEN and CDR2 SYDVKM. The junction carries 14 bases between V and J, which are trimmed by 3 bases and 2 bases respectively.

The chain is assembled from TRBV28 and TRBJ2-7; possibly the D gene is TRBD1, per 5 matching bases. The receptor was derived from a human donor in good health. Some libraries in this study had Jurkat cell RNA spiked in. What was sequenced was naive CD8+ T cells from blood, with Jurkat cell RNA spiked in. The sample's cell subset or site label is to be understood as: FACS-sorted CD8+CD4-CCR7+CD45RA+ naive T cells. The nucleotides read TGTGCCAGCAGTTTTTCACAGGAATTTCCCTACGAGCAGTACTTC. Its translation is CASSFSQEFPYEQYF.